The source of this T cell receptor beta chain is a study of molecular identifiers for immune sequencing clone quantification. Study details: Split five ways in replicates, RNA from roughly 20,000 or 100,000 naive CD8 cells had four portions sequenced.

The sample holds many counts of this clonotype. Its target is unknown. Findings of the study overall: Spiked Jurkat TCR RNA from one cell was reportedly detectable among over 800,000 naive cells. The sizes of highly expanded clones could be underestimated when identical TCR molecules share a barcode.

In germline, CDR1 is SQVTM, CDR2 ANQGSEA. Trimming pared 3 bases from V and 3 bases from J, leaving 11 bases between. The CDR3 totals 14 residues. Each CDR3 protein gets one entry after TCRdb re-called the PCR reads with MiXCR. The sample shows about half a million distinct CDR3 sequences, around 23% of them seen only once. This sequence was found in a human donor in good health. Some libraries in this study had Jurkat cell RNA spiked in. The sample was naive CD8+ T cells from blood, with Jurkat cell RNA spiked in. Subset indicated: FACS-sorted CD8+CD4-CCR7+CD45RA+ naive T cells. This chain joins TRBV29-1 and TRBJ2-2; D perhaps matches TRBD2 (6 bases). The CDR3 loop reads CSVESGEDTGELFF. As DNA, the CDR3 is TGCAGCGTTGAGTCCGGGGAGGACACCGGGGAGCTGTTTTTT.